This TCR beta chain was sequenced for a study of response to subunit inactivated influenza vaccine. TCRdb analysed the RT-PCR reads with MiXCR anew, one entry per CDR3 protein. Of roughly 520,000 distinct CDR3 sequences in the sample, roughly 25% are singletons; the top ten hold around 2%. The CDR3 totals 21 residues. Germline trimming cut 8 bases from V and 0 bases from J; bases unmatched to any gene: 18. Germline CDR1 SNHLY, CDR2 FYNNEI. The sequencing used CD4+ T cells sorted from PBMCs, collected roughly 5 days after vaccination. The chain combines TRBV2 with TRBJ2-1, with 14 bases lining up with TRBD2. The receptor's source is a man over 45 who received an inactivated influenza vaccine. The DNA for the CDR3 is TGTGCCAGCGGTATTCCGGGGACTAGCGGGAGAAAGGTGGACTCCTACAATGAGCAGTTCTTC. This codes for CASGIPGTSGRKVDSYNEQFF.